These 19 T cell receptor beta chains were all obtained from the same sample, sequenced in a study of blood T cell repertoires in COVID-19. TCRdb keeps only in-frame clones here, not all; method: immunoSEQ multiplex PCR. The table includes around 620,000 clones, around 89% detected once. Input material: peripheral blood. The receptors derive from a young woman with acute or convalescent COVID-19.

The gene calls are TRBV29-1 and TRBJ1-1; D is uncertain. Between the trimmed V and J ends, which lost 3 bases and 1 base, there was a span of 12 bases. The CDR3 totals 14 residues. Per germline, CDR1 SQVTM and CDR2 ANQGSEA. CDR3 region: CSVELRGRNTEAFF. The CDR3 DNA follows: TGCAGCGTTGAGCTCCGGGGAAGGAACACTGAAGCTTTCTTT.

The chain combines TRBV14 with TRBJ2-7; 11 bases align to TRBD1. The CDR3 runs 16 residues. The J segment lost 7 bases and the V segment lost 3 bases, leaving 11 bases of the junction unmatched. Germline V lookup: CDR1 SGHDN, CDR2 FVKESK. CDR3 in amino acids: CASSQILPGQGGEQYF. For the CDR3, the DNA is TGTGCCAGCAGCCAGATACTTCCGGGACAGGGGGGGGAGCAGTACTTC.

V gene TRBV5-1 combines with J gene TRBJ2-7; 7 bases match TRBD1. The CDR3 totals 14 residues. Germline CDR1 SGHRS, CDR2 YFSETQ. The V and J ends lost 1 base and 6 bases, in that order; junction bases with no gene match: 7. As DNA, the CDR3 is TGCGCCAGCAGCTTGATGACAGGGACGCCCGAGCAGTACTTC. Translated, it gives CASSLMTGTPEQYF.

V usage is TRBV4-1 and J usage is TRBJ2-3, with 7 bases matching TRBD2. The CDR3 is 15 amino acids. The junction had 5 bases not matched to a gene; V was cut back by 3 bases and J by 2 bases. From germline, CDR1 is MGHRA and CDR2 YSYEKL. The CDR3 here is CASSHLADTTDTQYF. The CDR3, as DNA: TGCGCCAGCAGCCACCTAGCGGACACCACAGATACGCAGTATTTT.

J is TRBJ2-7 and V is TRBV27, with 8 bases matching TRBD2. J was trimmed by 4 bases and V by 5 bases; bases with no gene match: 13. Per germline, CDR1 MNHEY and CDR2 SMNVEV (reference sequence). The CDR3 is made up of 16 amino acids. The CDR3 region has the DNA TGTGCCAGCAGTCCCGGGGGGGCGGGGGGCCTATACGAGCAGTACTTC. It encodes CASSPGGAGGLYEQYF.

The V and J genes are TRBV3-1 (or the pseudogene TRBV3-2) and TRBJ1-4; 8 nucleotides agree with TRBD1. The CDR3 consists of 15 residues. The germline V gene has CDR1 LGHDT and CDR2 YNNKEL (reference sequence). The ends lost 4 bases at V and 13 bases at J; junction bases unmatched: 14. Written as DNA, the CDR3 is TGTGCCAGCAGCCCTCCGGACAGGGTCGGACCTCGACTGTTTTTT. Its protein is CASSPPDRVGPRLFF.

The chain combines TRBV29-1 with TRBJ2-5; D might be TRBD1 (6 bases). The germline CDR1 and CDR2 sequences are SQVTM and ANQGSEA. V was cut by 2 bases and J by 0 bases, with 7 bases left in between. The CDR3 is 13 residues long. The CDR3 sequence: CSVEQGYQETQYF. In DNA, the CDR3 is TGCAGCGTTGAACAGGGGTACCAAGAGACCCAGTACTTC.

The chain recombines TRBV19 with TRBJ1-3; a possible D gene is TRBD1 (5 bases). The V gene's germline CDR1 is LNHDA and CDR2 SQIVND (reference sequence). The CDR3 totals 12 residues. Trimming removed 6 bases from V and 7 bases from J, with 10 bases in between. CDR3 region: CASRQGGNTIYF. The CDR3 DNA reads as TGTGCCAGTAGGCAGGGTGGGAACACCATATATTTT.

V and J are TRBV7-6 and TRBJ2-2; D uncertain. This CDR3 has 14 amino acids. V lost 6 bases and J 4 bases, leaving 12 bases between the germline ends. Germline values: CDR1 SGHVS, CDR2 FNYEAQ. CDR3 bases: TGTGCCAGCAGTTTGTGGGCTCTCACCGGGGAGCTGTTTTTT. This translates into CASSLWALTGELFF.

The rearrangement links TRBV29-1 to TRBJ2-7; TRBD1 aligns across 9 bases. CDR1 is SQVTM and CDR2 is ANQGSEA in the germline V gene. V shed 3 bases and J 3 bases; nucleotides not matched to a gene: 6. This CDR3 has 14 residues. CDR3 DNA: TGCAGCGTTGATTATACGGGACAGGGCTACGAGCAGTACTTC. Translation: CSVDYTGQGYEQYF.

V gene TRBV12-3 or TRBV12-4 combines with J gene TRBJ2-7; D unresolved. The CDR3 consists of 12 residues. V was cut by 5 bases and J by 5 bases, with 10 bases left in between. CDR3: CASSPNRDEQYF. CDR3 coding DNA: TGTGCCAGCAGTCCAAACCGGGACGAGCAGTACTTC.

The J gene is TRBJ1-1, the V gene TRBV19, with 10 bases aligning to TRBD1. Germline V lookup: CDR1 LNHDA, CDR2 SQIVND (reference sequence). V was pared by 7 bases and J by 12 bases, with 8 bases of the junction left unmatched. CDR3 size: 12 residues. CDR3 coding DNA: TGTGCCAGTAAACGGGACAGGGGTTGGTCTTTCTTT. It encodes CASKRDRGWSFF.

V and J are TRBV12-3 or TRBV12-4 and TRBJ2-5, with D uncertain. V was shortened by 4 bases and J by 5 bases, with 5 bases between the two germline ends. CDR3 length: 11 amino acids. The CDR3 DNA reads TGTGCCAGCAGTTCCCTGGAGACCCAGTACTTC. Protein sequence: CASSSLETQYF.

The V gene is TRBV6-6, the J gene TRBJ2-7; tentative D call: TRBD2 (5 bases). In germline, CDR1 is MNHNY, CDR2 SVGAGI (reference sequence). The CDR3 extends over 11 amino acids. Deletions cut 6 bases from V and 5 bases from J, with 8 bases between. The CDR3 region has the DNA TGTGCCAGCAGCGAGGGCGACGAGCAGTACTTC. It translates to CASSEGDEQYF.

The chain recombines TRBV9 with TRBJ1-4; 9 nucleotides align to TRBD1. CDR3 length equals 15 residues. Trimming at V came to 2 bases and at J to 8 bases, leaving 7 bases not matched to a gene. Looked up from germline, CDR1 is SGDLS and CDR2 is YYNGEE. CDR3 DNA: TGTGCCAGCAGCGTCTCGGGACAGGGCGGAGAAAAACTGTTTTTT. Amino acids: CASSVSGQGGEKLFF.

This clone was seen just once. The CDR3 sequence is CASIERRFTEAFF. The CDR3 region has the DNA TGTGCCAGCATTGAGCGTAGGTTCACTGAAGCTTTCTTT. V usage is TRBV5-6 and J usage is TRBJ1-1; D is uncertain. Germline assignment: CDR1 SGHDT and CDR2 YYEEEE. V dropped 6 bases and J dropped 4 bases, with 13 bases sitting between them. The CDR3 contains 13 residues.

The chain joins TRBV18 to TRBJ2-7, with TRBD1 identical over 7 bases. Trimming took 4 bases from V and 0 from J; bases not matched to a gene: 0. Per germline, CDR1 KGHSH and CDR2 LQKENI. The CDR3 totals 13 residues. The CDR3 DNA reads as TGTGCCAGCTCACGGACAGGCTCCTACGAGCAGTACTTC. It encodes CASSRTGSYEQYF.

V usage is TRBV6-4 and J usage is TRBJ2-4; 7 bases match TRBD2. The ends lost 6 bases at V and 2 bases at J; junction bases unmatched: 7. The length of the CDR3 is 15 residues. Germline CDR1 reads MRHNA; CDR2 reads SNTAGT. The CDR3 sequence is CASSGGGDPKNIQYF. The DNA of the CDR3 is TGTGCCAGCAGCGGGGGAGGGGACCCCAAAAACATTCAGTACTTC.

This clone was detected only a few times. The rearrangement joins TRBV2 to TRBJ1-2, with D perhaps matching TRBD1 (5 bases). Per the germline V gene, CDR1 is SNHLY and CDR2 is FYNNEI. V lost 7 bases to trimming and J lost 3 bases, with 6 bases between them. CDR3 size: 11 residues. The CDR3, as DNA: TGTGCCAGCATAGGGGACTATGGCTACACCTTC. Its protein product is CASIGDYGYTF.